Below, 21 T cell receptor beta chains from the same sample are listed, as sequenced in a study of neoadjuvant anti-PD-1 for oral cavity cancer. Here immunoSEQ multiplex PCR was the method, and the copy in TCRdb shows in-frame clones only, minus some. The sample holds over 10,000 clones, around 60% seen once. The source material was PBMCs, sampled before nivolumab (anti-PD-1) treatment. The receptors originated from a person aged 35 to 85 with oral cavity squamous cell carcinoma.

V and J are TRBV2 and TRBJ2-1, with D unclear. V shed 4 bases and J shed 4 bases, with 2 bases lying between them. The germline V gene encodes CDR1 SNHLY and CDR2 FYNNEI. CDR3 length: 11 amino acids. The CDR3 DNA follows: TGTGCCAGCAGTGTATACAATGAGCAGTTCTTC. This sequence encodes CASSVYNEQFF. Full variable domain (outside the CDR3, taken from reference TRBV2 and TRBJ2-1): EPEVTQTPSHQVTQMGQEVILRCVPISNHLYFYWYRQILGQKVEFLVSFYNNEISEKSEIFDDQFSVERPDGSNFTLKIRSTKLEDSAMYFCASSVYNEQFFGPGTRLTVL.

The chain has TRBV9 and TRBJ2-6; D is possibly TRBD2 (7 bases). This CDR3 has 18 amino acids. Trimming took 7 bases from V and 0 from J, leaving 20 bases between them. Germline lookup yields CDR1 SGDLS and CDR2 YYNGEE. The CDR3 region has the DNA TGTGCCAGCGGCGGGGAGGGGGGCGCAATCTCTGGGGCCAACGTCCTGACTTTC. Translation: CASGGEGGAISGANVLTF. The whole variable domain, filled in from reference TRBV9 and TRBJ2-6, reads DSGVTQTPKHLITATGQRVTLRCSPRSGDLSVYWYQQSLDQGLQFLIQYYNGEERAKGNILERFSAQQFPDLHSELNLSSLELGDSALYFCASGGEGGAISGANVLTFGAGSRLTVL.

This chain links TRBV9 with TRBJ1-3; no clear D gene. The CDR3 is made up of 16 amino acids. Trimming shortened V by 0 bases and J by 3 bases, and 13 bases separated the two germline ends. The germline gives CDR1 SGDLS, CDR2 YYNGEE. The CDR3 DNA is TGTGCCAGCAGCGTAGGTTTCCTCTCGAGTGGAAACACCATATATTTT. Amino acid sequence: CASSVGFLSSGNTIYF.

This clone appeared a single time. This sequence joins TRBV19 and TRBJ1-4; D is unresolved. The CDR3 spans 16 residues. Germline CDR1 and CDR2: LNHDA and SQIVND (reference sequence). Trimming removed 6 bases from V and 4 bases from J, with 18 bases in between. In DNA, the CDR3 is TGTGCCAGTAGCCCCAAGGGAGACACTTATAATGAAAAACTGTTTTTT. This translates into CASSPKGDTYNEKLFF.

The V gene is TRBV10-2, the J gene TRBJ2-1, with 10 bases lining up with TRBD2. With 0 bases clipped from V and 3 bases from J, the junction kept 8 bases outside the gene matches. The germline gives CDR1 WSHSY, CDR2 SAAADI. The CDR3 covers 18 residues. The CDR3 loop is CASSESGLAGVNYNEQFF. The CDR3, as DNA: TGCGCCAGCAGTGAGTCCGGGCTAGCGGGGGTTAACTACAATGAGCAGTTCTTC.

The gene calls are TRBV11-3 and TRBJ2-1; D uncertain. Germline CDR1 is SGHNT and CDR2 is YENEEA. V gave up 0 bases and J gave up 4 bases, with 4 bases separating them. This CDR3 region has 13 residues. DNA for the CDR3: TGTGCCAGCAGCTTAGATCAATACAATGAGCAGTTCTTC. Translating it yields CASSLDQYNEQFF.

CDR3 amino acids: CASSLMGEANEKLFF. In DNA form, the CDR3 reads TGTGCCAGCAGCCTAATGGGAGAAGCAAATGAAAAACTGTTTTTT. The genes are TRBV6-5 and TRBJ1-4; no clear D gene. CDR3 size: 15 residues. The germline gives CDR1 MNHEY, CDR2 SVGAGI. The V and J ends lost 6 bases and 5 bases respectively, with 16 bases between them.

This clone was detected a few times. The chain combines TRBV19 with TRBJ1-1; 7 bases agree with TRBD1. CDR3 length: 16 amino acids. Germline CDR1 is LNHDA and CDR2 is SQIVND (reference sequence). Trimming at V came to 3 bases and at J to 1 base, leaving 8 bases not matched to a gene. CDR3 residues: CASSIPGGRGNTEAFF. CDR3 DNA: TGTGCCAGTAGTATCCCAGGGGGAAGGGGGAACACTGAAGCTTTCTTT.

CDR3 protein: CASSSSGLSQNNEQFF. CDR3 sequence (DNA): TGTGCCAGCAGTTCCTCGGGACTTAGTCAAAACAATGAGCAGTTCTTC. The rearrangement uses TRBV27 and TRBJ2-1; TRBD2 is a possible D gene (6 bases). With 4 bases removed from V and 5 bases from J, the gap between germline ends came to 18 bases. The germline gives CDR1 MNHEY, CDR2 SMNVEV (reference sequence). The CDR3 sequence is 16 residues long.

V is TRBV6-5 and J is TRBJ2-1; 7 bases align to TRBD2. Germline trimming cut 2 bases from V and 14 bases from J; bases unmatched to any gene: 12. The CDR3 consists of 14 residues. CDR1 and CDR2 from the germline V gene are MNHEY and SVGAGI. CDR3 region: CASSYQASGSQKFF. The CDR3 bases are TGTGCCAGCAGTTACCAGGCTAGCGGAAGCCAGAAGTTCTTC.

The CDR3 spells CASSPRETNEKLFF. The CDR3 DNA is TGTGCCAGCTCACCAAGGGAAACTAATGAAAAACTGTTTTTT. This chain connects TRBV18 to TRBJ1-4; D unresolved. V lost 2 bases to trimming and J lost 1 base, with 5 bases between them. The CDR3 length is 14 residues. The germline gives CDR1 KGHSH, CDR2 LQKENI.

DNA of the CDR3: TGCGCCAGCAGCTTACTAGCGGACACAGATACGCAGTATTTT. It codes for CASSLLADTDTQYF. This chain uses TRBV5-1 with TRBJ2-3, with 8 bases lining up with TRBD2. CDR3 size: 14 residues. Germline loops: CDR1 SGHRS, CDR2 YFSETQ. The V gene end was trimmed by 2 bases and the J gene end by 2 bases; junction bases not matched to a gene: 1.

The chain has TRBV9 and TRBJ2-3; perhaps TRBD1 as D (6 bases). Germline CDR1 and CDR2: SGDLS and YYNGEE. The CDR3 totals 15 residues. The V gene lost 2 bases and the J gene lost 1 base, with 11 bases spanning the gap. The CDR3 DNA is TGTGCCAGCAGCGTCAGGGGAACAGGCACAGATACGCAGTATTTT. Amino acid sequence: CASSVRGTGTDTQYF. The whole variable domain, filled in from reference TRBV9 and TRBJ2-3, reads DSGVTQTPKHLITATGQRVTLRCSPRSGDLSVYWYQQSLDQGLQFLIQYYNGEERAKGNILERFSAQQFPDLHSELNLSSLELGDSALYFCASSVRGTGTDTQYFGPGTRLTVL.

This chain uses TRBV5-1 with TRBJ2-7; no clear D. Germline V gives CDR1 SGHRS, CDR2 YFSETQ. The germline V and J ends were trimmed by 7 bases and 0 bases, with 14 bases remaining between them. The CDR3 extends over 14 amino acids. The CDR3 spells CASSPLSSSYEQYF. The DNA of the CDR3 is TGCGCCAGCTCCCCGTTAAGCAGCTCCTACGAGCAGTACTTC.

This clone has a handful of counts. V is TRBV29-1 and J is TRBJ1-2, with 9 nucleotides matching TRBD1. The V segment lost 6 bases and the J segment 1 base; nucleotides outside the gene matches: 3. The V gene's germline CDR1 is SQVTM and CDR2 ANQGSEA. The CDR3 has 13 residues. The CDR3 DNA is TGCAGCGTGGGACAGGGCTTTAACTATGGCTACACCTTC. Translated, it gives CSVGQGFNYGYTF.

This clone was seen once. This rearrangement joins TRBV30 to TRBJ2-1; D is possibly TRBD1 (7 bases). This CDR3 spans 12 amino acids. V was cut by 4 bases and J by 8 bases, with 12 bases left in between. Germline V lookup: CDR1 GTSNPN, CDR2 SVGIG (reference sequence). This CDR3 reads CAWTQGGDEQFF. CDR3 sequence (DNA): TGTGCCTGGACTCAGGGGGGCGATGAGCAGTTCTTC.

This chain links TRBV18 with TRBJ1-3, with D unclear. Germline V gene lookup returns CDR1 KGHSH and CDR2 LQKENI. There are 15 residues in the CDR3. V lost 3 bases to trimming and J lost 0 bases, with 9 bases between them. CDR3 sequence reads: CASSPVSSSGNTIYF. The CDR3 DNA follows: TGTGCCAGCTCACCCGTCTCCAGCTCTGGAAACACCATATATTTT.

In its sample, this clone was seen a few times. This rearrangement joins TRBV10-2 to TRBJ1-1; D is ambiguous. The V and J ends lost 10 bases and 1 base respectively, with 19 bases between them. The CDR3 contains 15 residues. Looked up from germline, CDR1 is WSHSY and CDR2 is SAAADI. DNA of the CDR3: TGCGCCACCGCGGCGCTACCGGGCCAGAACACTGAAGCTTTCTTT. Its protein product is CATAALPGQNTEAFF.

The chain's CDR3 is CASSFLSPSGLSYNEQFF. As DNA, the CDR3 is TGTGCCAGCAGTTTCCTTTCTCCGAGCGGGCTTTCCTACAATGAGCAGTTCTTC. V and J are TRBV28 and TRBJ2-1; D may be TRBD2 (6 bases). Germline V gene lookup returns CDR1 MDHEN and CDR2 SYDVKM. The ends were cut back, 3 bases at V and 1 base at J, with 19 bases in the middle. This CDR3 contains 18 residues.

This chain joins TRBV19 and TRBJ2-1; D may be TRBD1 or TRBD2 (5 bases each). The germline gives CDR1 LNHDA, CDR2 SQIVND (reference sequence). The CDR3 runs to 16 residues. Trimming removed 2 bases from V and 3 bases from J, with 14 bases in between. CDR3 residues: CASSIPRDLYYNEQFF. The CDR3 nucleotides are TGTGCCAGTAGTATACCCCGGGACCTATACTACAATGAGCAGTTCTTC.

The gene calls are TRBV15 and TRBJ1-1; possibly TRBD1 for D (5 bases). The V gene lost 4 bases and the J gene lost 11 bases, with 20 bases spanning the gap. The CDR3 consists of 14 residues. Germline V gene sequence: CDR1 LNHNV, CDR2 YYDKDF (reference sequence). The CDR3 loop reads CATSNGGKLGSAFF. CDR3 bases: TGTGCCACCAGCAATGGGGGAAAACTAGGGTCGGCTTTCTTT.